This T cell receptor (beta chain) originates from a study of T cells in Graves' hyperthyroidism and ophthalmopathy (dated 2019 in TCRdb). A note on the overall study: Peripheral blood was collected at initial diagnosis, before any treatment. A discovery cohort of around 98 patients, 43 with Graves' ophthalmopathy and approximately 60 with stable Graves' hyperthyroidism, was used to find distinguishing TCR V-J signatures. Whether ophthalmopathy could be predicted prospectively was tested in an independent validation cohort made up of under 20 hyperthyroidism patients plus 17 patients who later progressed to ophthalmopathy. The 95 to 100 discovery patients were divided at random into training and test sets in a 7:3 ratio. Thyroid tissue and blood T-cell repertoires from more than five Graves' hyperthyroidism patients were also compared in the study. After sampling, hyperthyroidism patients received methimazole starting at 30 mg daily, and ophthalmopathy patients received high-dose intravenous methylprednisolone. TCR Vbeta CDR3 sequencing of 130 to 150 peripheral blood samples (over 40 ophthalmopathy, about 75 hyperthyroidism and some 17 progressor patients) is reported in the paper. The research as a whole found: No statistical method was used to fix the sample size in advance, and group allocation was not hidden from the investigators. In validation, progression to ophthalmopathy was predicted by the model with nearly 71% sensitivity and roughly 76% specificity, a median of approximately 6.5 months before onset. A 13 V-J signature model separated ophthalmopathy from stable hyperthyroidism, with around 88% sensitivity and roughly 84% specificity in cross-validation and 80%/75% in testing. Most expanded thyroid clonotypes (frequency above 0.001) were also detected in blood, a finding suggesting that blood repertoires may reflect thyroid immune responses.

The TCR beta CDR3 regions were amplified from RNA transcripts. For the first round of RT-PCR on the TCR CDR3, the HTBI primer set was used together with the Qiagen OneStep RT-PCR kit. Libraries were constructed in a second round of multiplex PCR, after which size selection and purification were performed. Sequencing of the libraries was done on an Illumina HiSeq2000 using paired-end 100 bp reads. As for the authors' bioinformatics: SOAPnuke was used to process the raw data, removing reads that contained adapters or uncalled bases, had a mean Phred below 15, or lacked an exact match to the constant primer or identifier. COPE v1.2.5 was used to merge high-quality paired reads, and clonotypes were defined as unique nucleotide sequences. Clonotypes were aligned to IMGT TRBV, TRBD and TRBJ reference segments using MiTCR v1.1. Analysis was restricted to V-J combinations with a frequency above 0.0001, which covered 98% to 99.2% of repertoires. The TCS score was defined as F50 (clonal expansion) divided by E x V (chaos), with BLOSUM62-based TCRdist calculated between CDR3 peptides within each V-J. Welch's t-statistics and random forest reduced roughly 500 V-J features to roughly 13, which were used in a naive Bayes classifier (R e1071). Clones were called with MiXCR by TCRdb after fastp trimmed the public reads at Q25, and only in-frame beta chains were retained. Identical CDR3 protein sequences are pooled into one entry, listed with their most common genes and DNA. These V and J calls derive from TCRdb rather than the authors' analysis. The sample data list some 490,000 distinct CDR3 sequences, and about 15% of these were observed just once. The top ten constitute 29% of the sample.

Ophthalmopathy patients had moderately to severely active disease, Clinical Activity Score of at least 3, NOSPECS grade of at least 4, and duration under 3 months. The study excluded patients with uncontrolled infections, other autoimmune diseases, pregnancy or lactation. Diagnoses relied on clinical symptoms, serum thyroxine and TRAb, thyroid ultrasound and orbital computed tomography. Ficoll-Paque density gradient centrifugation was used to isolate PBMCs from approximately 10 ml of fresh peripheral blood. Total RNA was extracted using Trizol reagent, and RNA quality was assessed on an Agilent 2100 Bioanalyzer. This clonotype was detected many times. It lacks a known antigen. Base-call qualities are not available, and no considerably larger clone is one nucleotide away. V trim: 5 bases; J trim: 7 bases; unmatched bases: 7. CDR1 is given as DFQATT and CDR2 as SNEGSKA, both from the germline V gene (reference sequence). Spanning cysteine to phenylalanine, the CDR3 consists of 14 amino acids. Solely the CDR3 DNA is kept, with 42 bases framed from the first base.

This TCR was sampled from a woman aged 25-40 years with Graves' ophthalmopathy. The sequencing input was blood. The chain links TRBV20-1 with TRBJ2-2; 10 middle bases align to TRBD1. This receptor has the CDR3 CSAPDRGSNGELFF. The DNA sequence is given as TGCAGTGCTCCGGACAGGGGGTCGAACGGGGAGCTGTTTTTT.